This TCR beta chain was identified during a study of cytomegalovirus exposure and HLA in healthy donors (TCRdb year 2017). For the study in its entirety: An earlier analysis of roughly 610 of the donors reported approximately 260 Gb of sequence data and 117 million unique TCR beta sequences obtained from roughly 170 million T cells. An early release covering about 600 HLA-typed donors comprised around 300 gigabases of sequencing data and about 90 million unique TCR sequences. Among the 398 genotyped donors, approximately 76% belonged to the genetic ancestry cluster associated with self-reported Caucasian donors. The study aimed to test whether signatures of past pathogen exposure could be identified by cataloging public T cell receptors. The study used immunosequencing to profile the T cell repertoires of 666 subjects and linked those repertoires to cytomegalovirus serostatus. A separate validation cohort of 100 to 150 different subjects was used in addition to the approximately 640-subject first cohort. To predict cytomegalovirus infection status, the study brought together high-throughput TCR immunosequencing, statistical association of individual TCRs with disease status, and machine learning. A later analysis re-analyzed previously published TCR beta repertoires from about 600 donors and added high-resolution HLA genotyping to study TCR occurrence patterns. The later analysis used no new phenotypic data to find candidate immune exposures, relying instead on TCR beta sequences and their occurrence across donors. In an earlier analysis of around 540 of the donors, high-throughput TCR beta sequencing was used to judge whether each TCR beta V gene segment behaved as functional or pseudogenic. Donor age, sex, ethnicity and CMV serostatus were compiled alongside the repertoire data. In a later genetic analysis, genome-wide SNP genotypes for about three fifths of the 666 donors were used, and that subset was treated as a discovery cohort. Every discovery cohort repertoire had been produced on one sequencing platform. HLA typing covered class I and class II loci at four-digit resolution. Typing coverage varied by locus: about 620-630 donors for A, B, C, DRB1 and DQB1; under 550 for DQA1; around 610 for DPA1; more than 450 for DPB1. Roughly 5 DR-DQ haplotypes were handled as single units for association and clustering, since linkage in the cohort was strong. Across around 400 genotyped donors of the cohort, an average of about 200,000 unique TCR beta nucleotide sequences per donor were sequenced, and 15% to 20% of those sequences were non-productive.

Broad study findings and their caveats: A later analysis found that TCR association rates varied across HLA loci, with DRB1 alleles showing the most associated TCRs and HLA-C alleles the fewest. In an earlier analysis of 587 of the donors, most TCR beta V segments appeared in productive rearrangements about 90% or about 30% of the time, broadly matching IMGT annotations. The presence/absence analyses assumed that sequencing depth was roughly uniform across donors, and that assumption may not be true. A cluster of highly shared sequence variants was judged likely to represent a technical artifact of the sequencing pipeline. The classifier was reported to diagnose cytomegalovirus status with high specificity and sensitivity in both the original and validation cohorts. According to a later genetic analysis, donors in an Asian-associated ancestry cluster had fewer N-insertions in productive TCRs than the approximately 700-donor mean. Because counts were too low, 15 or so rarely observed V segments, including chromosome 9 orphons, were excluded from the earlier analysis of around 640 of the donors. It was suggested by the authors that the approach could potentially be generalized to other disease states and immunological phenotypes. A further reported finding was that TCR beta sequences accurately predicted the HLA-A and HLA-B alleles for most subjects in the first cohort. For the cohort, immune exposure information was limited to CMV serostatus. Correlated functional status among segregating V segments might be attributable to linkage disequilibrium, but an unknown experimental factor could not be ruled out. The study listed over 150 TCR beta chains as associated with cytomegalovirus. Compared with equally common non-associated chains, HLA-associated TCR beta chains in a later analysis were more clonally expanded and had lower generation probabilities. While some public TCRs were present in many individuals, most TCR sequences turned up only very rarely across donors. This cohort had only TCR beta chains sequenced, and the lack of alpha or paired-chain data limited which features could be detected. A few of the identified cytomegalovirus-associated TCR beta chains were confirmed in vitro to be specific for cytomegalovirus antigens. Because HLA typing was unavailable for some donors at each locus, only the typed subset was used in association tests. The 87-base-pair reads could not distinguish some IMGT-functional V segments, including TRBV6-2 and TRBV6-3, so those segments were excluded. Most CMV-associated TCR beta chains appeared to be HLA-restricted in a later analysis, and the HLA associations seemed to be driven largely by CMV exposure. A later genetic analysis associated a missense DCLRE1C variant with V-gene and J-gene trimming of TCR beta chains, and an independent cohort replicated the association. Several of the top co-occurrence clusters appeared to be linked to parvovirus B19, influenza, CMV and Epstein-Barr virus, according to a later analysis. When HLA alleles, especially DR and DQ, strongly co-occurred, attributing TCR associations to individual alleles was difficult. In a later analysis, 15,000 to 20,000 TCR beta sequences were associated with specific HLA alleles at a false discovery rate of 0.05.

Libraries were made using the immunoSEQ multiplex PCR assay. A mixture of 60 forward primers for TCR Vbeta segments and 13 reverse primers for TCR Jbeta segments was used in the multiplex PCR. The CDR3 region of rearranged TCR beta genes was amplified from genomic DNA with a multiplex PCR assay. Amplified TCR beta libraries were sequenced as 87-base-pair reads on the Illumina HiSeq System. In the authors' own workflow: A later analysis tallied tens of millions of unique TCR beta chains across the 660 or so repertoires, and some 10 million of those chains were shared by two or more donors. Raw reads were error-corrected and collapsed into unique sequences with a nearest-neighbor algorithm that merged closely related sequences to remove PCR and sequencing errors. To assign V, D and J gene segments, CDR3 sequences were aligned to IMGT reference sequences. Each retained sequence needed at least a six-nucleotide match to both a V gene segment and a J gene segment. Rearrangements were called productive when the CDR3 lacked stop codons and stayed in frame with V and J; all others were non-productive. Following IMGT convention, CDR3 was defined as the stretch from the second conserved V-encoded cysteine up to the conserved J-encoded phenylalanine. The earlier analysis of 587 of the donors excluded any sequence lacking an unambiguous match to a single V gene segment. An earlier analysis of 500 to 600 of the donors classified V segments as functional when productive rearrangements were above 56.7% and as segregating when the standard deviation between donors was above 5%. A statistical classification framework was developed to diagnose cytomegalovirus status using the catalog of TCR beta chain sequences. In a later analysis, TCR nucleotide sequences were compared against IMGT/GENE-DB human TR gene sequences so that V and J genes could be assigned. In a later analysis, CDR3 sequences and most-parsimonious VDJ recombination scenarios were assigned using the TCRdist pipeline. In a later analysis, each TCR beta chain was defined by its CDR3 amino acid sequence together with its V-gene family, and reads lacking a unique V-gene family were excluded. In a later analysis, fewer than 600 highly shared, low-generation-probability nucleotide sequences were removed to address suspected cross-contamination and a sequencing artifact. A later analysis calculated a clonal expansion index for each public chain from normalized within-repertoire ranks of inferred template counts. Generation probabilities in a later analysis came from a VDJ recombination model fitted to out-of-frame rearrangements, and those results were checked against IGoR. A later analysis scored TCR-TCR, TCR-HLA and TCR-CMV co-occurrence with hypergeometric tests, applying a repertoire-size bias correction to TCR pairs. In a later analysis, false discovery rates were estimated by permuting HLA or CMV assignments 20 times. In a later analysis, co-occurring TCRs were grouped with DBSCAN, and TCRdist sequence similarity was added when clustering was performed within HLA-allele-positive subsets. Repertoires with fewer than 30,000 or more than 120,000 public chains, plus five repertoires with anomalous nucleotide sharing, were excluded from co-occurrence clustering. Imported from immuneACCESS, the table was reduced by TCRdb to in-frame sequences with V and J called. These copies leave out some clones; in studies compared against another copy, an unresolved V gene accounts for under half, and the cause of the remainder is not known. V and J calls and clone size come straight from that table; D and trimming were deduced from the DNA. This sample has 200,000 or so clones in its table, and roughly four fifths of those were observed once. In total, the top ten clones hold around 6.3% of the sample.

Based on the germline V gene (reference sequence), the CDR1 and CDR2 sequences are LNHDA and SQIVND. The CDR3 covers 13 residues, taking in both the cysteine and the phenylalanine. Only CDR3 DNA remains: 39 bases, in frame from the first base. Germline trimming amounts to 10 bases on V and 7 bases on J, with 9 as the count of junction bases outside the gene matches. There are a few counts of this clone. Its binding antigen is unknown. No qualities accompany the bases; no much larger clone lies one base away. In total, 500 to 700 healthy bone marrow donors made up the cohort. At the time of sampling, all cohort members were nominally healthy, though unrecorded immune exposures were likely present. The donor tested CMV seropositive and was one of the 289 seropositive cohort members. A peripheral blood sample was provided by each donor, and peripheral blood mononuclear cells were used for TCR beta sequencing. The Qiagen DNeasy Blood Extraction Kit was used to extract genomic DNA from the blood cell samples.

The TCR originated in a woman in her forties or fifties in good health and CMV-seropositive. Sequenced input: PBMCs. The rearrangement combines TRBV19 with TRBJ1-4, with TRBD1 matching 7 junction bases. The DNA sequence reads TGTGCCACCACCGGGACAGTAGCTGAAAAACTGTTTTTT. This translates into CATTGTVAEKLFF.